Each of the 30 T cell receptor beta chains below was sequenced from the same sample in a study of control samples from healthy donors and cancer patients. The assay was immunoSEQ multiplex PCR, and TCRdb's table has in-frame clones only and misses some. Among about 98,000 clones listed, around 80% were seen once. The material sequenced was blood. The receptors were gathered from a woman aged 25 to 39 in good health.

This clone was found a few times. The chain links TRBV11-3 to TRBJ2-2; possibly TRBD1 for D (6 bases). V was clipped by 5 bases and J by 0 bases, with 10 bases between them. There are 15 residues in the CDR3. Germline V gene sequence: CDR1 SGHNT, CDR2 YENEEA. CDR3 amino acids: CASSRTAANTGELFF. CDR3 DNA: TGTGCCAGCAGCAGGACAGCAGCGAACACCGGGGAGCTGTTTTTT.

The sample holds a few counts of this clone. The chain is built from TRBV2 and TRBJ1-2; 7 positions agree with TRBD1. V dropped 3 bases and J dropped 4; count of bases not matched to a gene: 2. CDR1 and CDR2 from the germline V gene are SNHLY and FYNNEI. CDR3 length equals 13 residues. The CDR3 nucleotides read TGTGCCAGCAGTGAGACAGGGCTCTATGGCTACACCTTC. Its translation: CASSETGLYGYTF.

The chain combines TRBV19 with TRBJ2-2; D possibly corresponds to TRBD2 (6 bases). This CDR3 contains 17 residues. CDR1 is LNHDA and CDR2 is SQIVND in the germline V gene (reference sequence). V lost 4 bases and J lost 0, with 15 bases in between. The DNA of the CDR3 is TGTGCCAGTAGTACCCCCATAGCGGACACGAACACCGGGGAGCTGTTTTTT. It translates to CASSTPIADTNTGELFF.

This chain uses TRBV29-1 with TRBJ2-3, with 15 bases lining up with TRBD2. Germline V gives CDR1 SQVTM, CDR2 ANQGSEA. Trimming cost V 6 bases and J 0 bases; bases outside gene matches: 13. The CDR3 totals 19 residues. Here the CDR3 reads CSVRGTSGGIRPSTDTQYF. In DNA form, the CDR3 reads TGCAGCGTGAGAGGGACTAGCGGGGGGATACGACCTAGCACAGATACGCAGTATTTT.

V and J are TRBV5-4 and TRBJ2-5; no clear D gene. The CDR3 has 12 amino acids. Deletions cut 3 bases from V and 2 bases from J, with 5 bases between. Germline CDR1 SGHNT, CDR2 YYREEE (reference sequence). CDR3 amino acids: CASSWAQETQYF. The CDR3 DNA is TGTGCCAGCAGCTGGGCGCAAGAGACCCAGTACTTC. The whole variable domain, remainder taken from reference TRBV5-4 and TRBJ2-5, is ETGVTQSPTHLIKTRGQQVTLRCSSQSGHNTVSWYQQALGQGPQFIFQYYREEENGRGNFPPRFSGLQFPNYSSELNVNALELDDSALYLCASSWAQETQYFGPGTRLLVL.

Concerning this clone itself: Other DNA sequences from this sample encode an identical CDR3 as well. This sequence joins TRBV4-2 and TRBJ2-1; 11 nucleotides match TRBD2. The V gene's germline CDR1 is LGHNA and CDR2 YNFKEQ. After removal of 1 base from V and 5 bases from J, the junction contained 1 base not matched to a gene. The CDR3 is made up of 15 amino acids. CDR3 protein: CASSQGLAGNNEQFF. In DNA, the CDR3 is TGTGCCAGCAGCCAAGGACTAGCGGGGAACAATGAGCAGTTCTTC.

As DNA, the CDR3 is TGCGCCAGCAGCCAAGAAGAGGCCGCGGGGTCACCCCTCCACTTT. Translated, it gives CASSQEEAAGSPLHF. The J gene is TRBJ1-6, the V gene TRBV4-3; D ambiguous. V was trimmed by 0 bases and J by 10 bases, leaving 13 bases between them. Germline V CDR1 and CDR2: LGHNA, YSLEER. This CDR3 region has 15 residues.

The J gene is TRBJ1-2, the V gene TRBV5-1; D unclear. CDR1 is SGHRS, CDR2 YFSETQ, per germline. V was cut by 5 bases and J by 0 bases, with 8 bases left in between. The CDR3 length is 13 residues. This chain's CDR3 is CASRAVANYGYTF. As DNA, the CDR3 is TGCGCCAGCAGGGCAGTGGCTAACTATGGCTACACCTTC. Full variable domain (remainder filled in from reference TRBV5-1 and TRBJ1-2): KAGVTQTPRYLIKTRGQQVTLSCSPISGHRSVSWYQQTPGQGLQFLFEYFSETQRNKGNFPGRFSGRQFSNSRSEMNVSTLELGDSALYLCASRAVANYGYTFGSGTRLTVV.

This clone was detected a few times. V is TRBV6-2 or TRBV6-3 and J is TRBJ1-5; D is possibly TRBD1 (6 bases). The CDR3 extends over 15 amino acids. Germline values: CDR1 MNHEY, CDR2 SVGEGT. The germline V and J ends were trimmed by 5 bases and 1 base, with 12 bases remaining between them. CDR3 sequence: CASSQTGMSNQPQHF. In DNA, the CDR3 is TGTGCCAGCAGTCAAACAGGGATGAGCAATCAGCCCCAGCATTTT.

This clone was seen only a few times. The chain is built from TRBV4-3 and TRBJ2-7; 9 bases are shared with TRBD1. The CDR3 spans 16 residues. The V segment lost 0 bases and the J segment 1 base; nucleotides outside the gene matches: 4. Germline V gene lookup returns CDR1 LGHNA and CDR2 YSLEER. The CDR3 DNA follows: TGCGCCAGCAGCCAAGAGCTCGGGACAGGGTCCTACGAGCAGTACTTC. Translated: CASSQELGTGSYEQYF.

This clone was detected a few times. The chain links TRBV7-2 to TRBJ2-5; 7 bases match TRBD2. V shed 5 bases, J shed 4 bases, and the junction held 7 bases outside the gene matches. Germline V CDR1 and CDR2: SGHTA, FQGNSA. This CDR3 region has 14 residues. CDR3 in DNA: TGTGCCAGCAGCCCATCAGCGGGGTTAGAGACCCAGTACTTC. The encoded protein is CASSPSAGLETQYF.

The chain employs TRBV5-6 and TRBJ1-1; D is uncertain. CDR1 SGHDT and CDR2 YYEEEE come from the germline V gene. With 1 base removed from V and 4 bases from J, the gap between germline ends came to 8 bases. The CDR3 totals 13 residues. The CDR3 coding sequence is TGTGCCAGCAGCTTGACGGGCCGCACTGAAGCTTTCTTT. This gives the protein CASSLTGRTEAFF.

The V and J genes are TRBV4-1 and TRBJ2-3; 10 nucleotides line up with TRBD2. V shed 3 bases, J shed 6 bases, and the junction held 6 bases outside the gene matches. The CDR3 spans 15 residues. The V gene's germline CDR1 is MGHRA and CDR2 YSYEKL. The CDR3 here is CASSHVAGGPDTQYF. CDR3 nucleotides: TGCGCCAGCAGCCATGTAGCGGGGGGCCCCGATACGCAGTATTTT.

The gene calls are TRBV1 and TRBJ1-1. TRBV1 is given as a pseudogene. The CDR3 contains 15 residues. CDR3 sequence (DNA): TGCACCAGCAGCCAAGTTCGGGGGACGAACACTGAAGCTTTCTTT. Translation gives CTSSQVRGTNTEAFF.

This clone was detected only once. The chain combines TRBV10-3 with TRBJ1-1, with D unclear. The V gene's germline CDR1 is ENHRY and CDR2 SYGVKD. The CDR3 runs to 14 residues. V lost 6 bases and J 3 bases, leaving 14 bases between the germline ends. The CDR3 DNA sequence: TGTGCCATCAGCAGGACCCTCCCGCACACTGAAGCTTTCTTT. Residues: CAISRTLPHTEAFF.

The CDR3 bases are TGTGCCAGCAGCTTGAACGCAAGGGAAAAACTGTTTTTT. This translates into CASSLNAREKLFF. V gene TRBV5-6 combines with J gene TRBJ1-4; D unclear. The CDR3 length is 13 residues. V was pared by 1 base and J by 8 bases, with 9 bases between. Germline lookup yields CDR1 SGHDT and CDR2 YYEEEE.

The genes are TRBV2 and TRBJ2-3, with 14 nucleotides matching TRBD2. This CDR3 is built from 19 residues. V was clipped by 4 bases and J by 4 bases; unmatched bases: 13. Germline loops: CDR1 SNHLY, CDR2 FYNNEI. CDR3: CASSASTSGGGVGADTQYF. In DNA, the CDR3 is TGTGCCAGCAGTGCTTCGACTAGCGGGGGGGGCGTAGGCGCAGATACGCAGTATTTT.

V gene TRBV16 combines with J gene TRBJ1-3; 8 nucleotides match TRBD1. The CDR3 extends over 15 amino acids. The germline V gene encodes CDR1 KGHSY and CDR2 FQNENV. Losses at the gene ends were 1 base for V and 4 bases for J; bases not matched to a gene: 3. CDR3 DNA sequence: TGTGCCAGCAGCCAATTATCAGGGGGCGGAAACACCATATATTTT. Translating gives CASSQLSGGGNTIYF.

The CDR3 DNA sequence: TGTGCCAGCAGCTCCCTAGCGGGGGGGATAAGAAATACGCAGTATTTT. Translated: CASSSLAGGIRNTQYF. The chain combines TRBV7-2 with TRBJ2-3, with 12 bases lining up with TRBD2. CDR1 is SGHTA, CDR2 FQGNSA, per germline. After removal of 4 bases from V and 7 bases from J, the junction contained 9 bases not matched to a gene. The CDR3 length is 16 residues.

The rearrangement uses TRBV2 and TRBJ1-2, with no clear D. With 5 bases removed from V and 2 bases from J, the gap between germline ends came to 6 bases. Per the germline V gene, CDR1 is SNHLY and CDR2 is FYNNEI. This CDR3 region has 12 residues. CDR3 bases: TGTGCCAGCAGTCAACAAAACTATGGCTACACCTTC. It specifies CASSQQNYGYTF. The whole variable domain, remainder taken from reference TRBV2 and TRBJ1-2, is EPEVTQTPSHQVTQMGQEVILRCVPISNHLYFYWYRQILGQKVEFLVSFYNNEISEKSEIFDDQFSVERPDGSNFTLKIRSTKLEDSAMYFCASSQQNYGYTFGSGTRLTVV.

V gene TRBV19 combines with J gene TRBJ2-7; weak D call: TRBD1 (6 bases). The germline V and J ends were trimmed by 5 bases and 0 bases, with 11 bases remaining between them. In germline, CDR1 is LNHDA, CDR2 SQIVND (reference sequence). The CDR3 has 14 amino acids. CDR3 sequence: CASSGGAFSYEQYF. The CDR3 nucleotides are TGTGCCAGTAGTGGGGGCGCCTTCTCCTACGAGCAGTACTTC.

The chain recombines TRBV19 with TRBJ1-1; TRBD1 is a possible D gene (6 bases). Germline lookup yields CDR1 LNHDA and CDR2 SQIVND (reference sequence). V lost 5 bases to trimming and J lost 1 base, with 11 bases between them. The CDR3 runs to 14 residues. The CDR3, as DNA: TGTGCCAGTAGTCCTGGACAGCGGAACACTGAAGCTTTCTTT. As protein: CASSPGQRNTEAFF.

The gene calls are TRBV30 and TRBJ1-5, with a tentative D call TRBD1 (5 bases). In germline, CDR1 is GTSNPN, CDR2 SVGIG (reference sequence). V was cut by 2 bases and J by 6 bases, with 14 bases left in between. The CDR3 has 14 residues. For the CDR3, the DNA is TGTGCCTGGAGTCGGGGGAAGGGTGGTCAGCCCCAGCATTTT. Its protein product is CAWSRGKGGQPQHF.

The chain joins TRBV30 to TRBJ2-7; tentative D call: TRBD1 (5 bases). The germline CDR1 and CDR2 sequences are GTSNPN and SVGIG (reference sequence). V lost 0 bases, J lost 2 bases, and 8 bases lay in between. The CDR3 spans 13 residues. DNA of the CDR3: TGTGCCTGGAGTGTCCAGGGTACCTACGAGCAGTACTTC. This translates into CAWSVQGTYEQYF.

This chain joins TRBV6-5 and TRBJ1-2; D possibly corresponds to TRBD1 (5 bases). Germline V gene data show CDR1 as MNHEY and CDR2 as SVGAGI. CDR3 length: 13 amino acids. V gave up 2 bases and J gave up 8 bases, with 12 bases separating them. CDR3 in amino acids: CASSYQVGGGYTF. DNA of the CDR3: TGTGCCAGCAGTTACCAGGTCGGGGGGGGCTACACCTTC.

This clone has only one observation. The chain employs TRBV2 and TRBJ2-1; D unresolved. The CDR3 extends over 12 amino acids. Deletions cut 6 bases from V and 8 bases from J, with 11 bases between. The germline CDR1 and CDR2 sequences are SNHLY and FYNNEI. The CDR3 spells CASRAGGHEQFF. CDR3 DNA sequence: TGTGCCAGCAGGGCAGGTGGGCATGAGCAGTTCTTC.

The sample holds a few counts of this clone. CDR3 protein: CASSEVGGTLGNQPQHF. CDR3 in DNA: TGTGCCAGCAGCGAGGTAGGGGGTACTTTGGGCAATCAGCCCCAGCATTTT. The rearrangement joins TRBV2 to TRBJ1-5, with TRBD1 as a possible D gene (6 bases). V lost 6 bases and J lost 2, with 20 bases in between. The CDR3 sequence is 17 residues long. From germline, CDR1 is SNHLY and CDR2 FYNNEI.

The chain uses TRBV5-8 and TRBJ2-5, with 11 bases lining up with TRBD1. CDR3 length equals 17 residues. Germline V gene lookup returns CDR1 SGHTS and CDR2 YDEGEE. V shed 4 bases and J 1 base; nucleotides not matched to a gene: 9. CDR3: CASSRDSGTGGQETQYF. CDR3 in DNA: TGTGCCAGCAGCCGAGATTCCGGGACAGGGGGCCAAGAGACCCAGTACTTC.

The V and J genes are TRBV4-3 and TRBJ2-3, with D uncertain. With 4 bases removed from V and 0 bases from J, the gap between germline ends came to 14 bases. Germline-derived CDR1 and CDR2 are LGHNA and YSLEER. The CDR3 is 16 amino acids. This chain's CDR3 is CASSPIGQSSTDTQYF. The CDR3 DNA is TGCGCCAGCAGCCCGATAGGGCAGTCTAGCACAGATACGCAGTATTTT.

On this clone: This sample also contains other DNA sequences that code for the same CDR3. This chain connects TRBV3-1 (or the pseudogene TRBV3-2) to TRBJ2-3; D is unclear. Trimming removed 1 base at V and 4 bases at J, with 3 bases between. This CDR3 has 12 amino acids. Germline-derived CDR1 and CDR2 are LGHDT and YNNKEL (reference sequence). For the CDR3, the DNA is TGTGCCAGCAGCCAAGGACCAGATACGCAGTATTTT. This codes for CASSQGPDTQYF.